This T cell receptor beta chain was retrieved from a study of blood T cell repertoires in COVID-19. Study overall: Researchers got acute and convalescent COVID-19 samples from the United States, Italy and Spain.

The sample holds a few counts of this clone. Authors' data handling: Reference gene primer amplification in the assay estimated nucleated cell counts. Some clones are missing from TCRdb's copy, which holds only in-frame ones; the method was immunoSEQ multiplex PCR. V, J and clone size reflect that table, while D and trimming were determined from the DNA. The sample lists about 240,000 clones, 80% to 90% seen once, with over 3.5% in the top ten. The sequence was obtained from a woman aged 70-85 years with acute or convalescent COVID-19. Material for sequencing was peripheral blood.

The CDR3 coding sequence is TGTGCCACCAGCAGAGAGTTGGCCAACACCGGGGAGCTGTTTTTT. Amino acids: CATSRELANTGELFF. The chain joins TRBV15 to TRBJ2-2, with no clear D. The CDR3 is 15 residues long. Germline loops: CDR1 LNHNV, CDR2 YYDKDF (reference sequence). V gave up 0 bases and J gave up 2 bases, with 7 bases separating them.